The clone carrying this T cell receptor (beta chain) was detected a few times. The target antigen is unknown. The sample belongs to a study of shared clonotypes between healthy human individuals. Study outcomes and limitations: Larger richness was generally estimated for naive than memory subsets. When naive CD4 clonotypes were compared across several donors, about 4.8% were shared.

Each of the donors was a healthy adult who was HIV-negative and had not had a recent acute infection or vaccination. TCRdb keeps only in-frame clones here, not all; method: immunoSEQ multiplex PCR. Among some 1 million clones, about 76% were seen once, and the ten largest hold around 1.5%. The receptor comes from a man younger than 35 in good health. Sequenced material: memory CD4+ T cells sorted from blood. The subset is: CD45RA-negative fraction.

The chain's CDR3 is CASSRLRPERGGETQYF. CDR3 nucleotides: TGTGCCAGCAGCCGTCTTAGGCCCGAGCGGGGAGGGGAGACCCAGTACTTC. The chain joins TRBV7-9 to TRBJ2-5, with 7 bases that match TRBD2. This CDR3 spans 17 amino acids. In germline, CDR1 is SEHNR, CDR2 FQNEAQ (reference sequence). V trimming: 5 bases; J trimming: 5 bases; junction bases outside the gene matches: 17. The full variable domain, completed using reference TRBV7-9 and TRBJ2-5, is DTGVSQNPRHKITKRGQNVTFRCDPISEHNRLYWYRQTLGQGPEFLTYFQNEAQLEKSRLLSDRFSAERPKGSFSTLEIQRTEQGDSAMYLCASSRLRPERGGETQYFGPGTRLLVL.